The following is a T cell receptor (beta chain) sequence with its context. This sample was included in a study of blood T cell repertoires in COVID-19. Study overall: Sites in the United States, Italy and Spain provided acute and convalescent COVID-19 samples. T cells, B-cell-depleted T cells, or PBMCs supplied cDNA or gDNA.

The assay was immunoSEQ multiplex PCR, and TCRdb's table has in-frame clones only and misses some. Here the sample spans about 210,000 clones, 65% to 85% being singletons. Categorization into cohorts depended on clinical history that participants reported. Trimming left V 4 bases short and J 4 bases short, with 10 bases between. This CDR3 comprises 13 residues. Germline CDR1 and CDR2: MNHEY and SMNVEV (reference sequence). This chain uses TRBV27 with TRBJ1-1; D not certain. This TCR was sampled from a young man with acute COVID-19. The sequenced sample was PBMCs or T cells enriched from blood (not recorded which). CDR3 DNA sequence: TGTGCCAGCAGTTGGAAGCGGAGCACTGAAGCTTTCTTT. Its translation: CASSWKRSTEAFF.